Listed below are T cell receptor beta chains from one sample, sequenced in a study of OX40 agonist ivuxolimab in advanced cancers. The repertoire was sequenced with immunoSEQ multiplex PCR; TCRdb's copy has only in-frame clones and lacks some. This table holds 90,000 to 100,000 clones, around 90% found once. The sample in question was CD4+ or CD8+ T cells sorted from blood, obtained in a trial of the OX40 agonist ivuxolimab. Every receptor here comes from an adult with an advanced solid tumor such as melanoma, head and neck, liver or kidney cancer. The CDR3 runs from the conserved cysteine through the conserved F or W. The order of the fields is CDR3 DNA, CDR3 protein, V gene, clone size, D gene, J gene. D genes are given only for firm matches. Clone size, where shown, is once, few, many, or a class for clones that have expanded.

TGTGCCAGCAGTCCGCCCGACAGAGAAGAGACCCAGTACTTC | CASSPPDREETQYF | TRBV6-1 | once | - | TRBJ2-5
TGCGCCAGCAGCTTGGTCGGTGGCGGGAGGGCATACGAGCAGTACTTC | CASSLVGGGRAYEQYF | TRBV5-1 | - | TRBD2 | TRBJ2-7
TGCGCCAGCAGCTTGGCCGGGGCCCATGAGCAGTTCTTC | CASSLAGAHEQFF | TRBV5-1 | - | - | TRBJ2-1
TGTGCCAGCAGTCCGGGACAGGGGAACACCGGGGAGCTGTTTTTT | CASSPGQGNTGELFF | TRBV6-1 | - | TRBD1 | TRBJ2-2
TGTGCCAGCAGCCTCCGACAGCTAATCTCTGGAAACACCATATATTTT | CASSLRQLISGNTIYF | TRBV5-6 | - | - | TRBJ1-3
TGCGCCAGCAGCTTGGCCGGGGGTTGGGATGGCTACACCTTC | CASSLAGGWDGYTF | TRBV5-1 | - | - | TRBJ1-2
TGCGCCAGCAGCTTGGGCTCCCTAGCGGGAGCAGATACGCAGTATTTT | CASSLGSLAGADTQYF | TRBV5-1 | - | TRBD2 | TRBJ2-3
TGCGCCAGTGGAAGGGACAGGGGAGACACCGGGGAGCTGTTTTTT | CASGRDRGDTGELFF | TRBV5-1 | few | TRBD1 | TRBJ2-2
TGTGCCAGCAGCTTAGGGGTAGGGACCCAGTACTTC | CASSLGVGTQYF | TRBV11-1 | once | - | TRBJ2-5
TGTGCCAGCAGCTTGGGTTCCGCGGGAGTCACCGGGGAGCTGTTTTTT | CASSLGSAGVTGELFF | TRBV5-4 | - | TRBD2 | TRBJ2-2
TGTGCCAGCAGTGACGCAGGCAGGGGCCGTCACACCTTC | CASSDAGRGRHTF | TRBV25-1 | - | - | TRBJ1-2
TGTGCCAGCAGTGAAGGGGAGGGGAGGAGGGGCTACACCTTC | CASSEGEGRRGYTF | TRBV6-1 | - | - | TRBJ1-2
TGTGCCAGCAGACTACCACCGAACACCATATATTTT | CASRLPPNTIYF | TRBV6-1 | - | - | TRBJ1-3
TGTGCCAGCAGTGAAGCCCTAAGGACAGGCATCCCCTACGAGCAGTACTTC | CASSEALRTGIPYEQYF | TRBV6-1 | - | TRBD1 | TRBJ2-7
TGTGCCAGCAGTGTAGAAAGTAGTAGCAATCAGCCCCAGCATTTT | CASSVESSSNQPQHF | TRBV2 | - | - | TRBJ1-5
TGTGCCAGCAGTGACTCAGGGAACCCTGAAGCTTTCTTT | CASSDSGNPEAFF | TRBV6-4 | once | - | TRBJ1-1
TGTGCCAGCAGCTTAGTCCCTGGGAACACTGAAGCTTTCTTT | CASSLVPGNTEAFF | TRBV7-8 | - | - | TRBJ1-1
TGTGCCAGCAGTTTAGACAGGGTTCGAACTGAAGCTTTCTTT | CASSLDRVRTEAFF | TRBV27 | once | TRBD1 | TRBJ1-1
TGTGCCAGCAGCTTAGGGTTAGGGTCCATGACAGATACGCAGTATTTT | CASSLGLGSMTDTQYF | TRBV7-7 | - | - | TRBJ2-3
- | CVRSLVVVGQGIRDTEAFF | TRBV7-5 | once | - | TRBJ1-1
TGTGCCAGCAGGGGGTCAGGGGGTTCCTACGAGCAGTACTTC | CASRGSGGSYEQYF | TRBV6-5 | - | TRBD1 | TRBJ2-7
TGTGCCAGCAGCGGAAAGGCGGGACAGGGATTTACCGGGGAGCTGTTTTTT | CASSGKAGQGFTGELFF | TRBV9 | once | TRBD1 | TRBJ2-2
TGTGCCAGCAGCGTCGGACTAGCGCGGGAGCAGTACTTC | CASSVGLAREQYF | TRBV9 | - | TRBD2 | TRBJ2-7
TGCGCCAGCAGCTTGGGGACAGGGGTGAACTATGGCTACACCTTC | CASSLGTGVNYGYTF | TRBV5-1 | - | TRBD1 | TRBJ1-2
TGTGCCTGGAGTGTGAAGCCAGAGACCCAGTACTTC | CAWSVKPETQYF | TRBV30 | - | - | TRBJ2-5
TGTGCCAGTAGTGAATTACCGGGGAATCAGCCCCAGCATTTT | CASSELPGNQPQHF | TRBV19 | - | - | TRBJ1-5
TGCGCCAGCAGCACAATAGCGGGGGGGCCAGGAAAAGAGACCCAGTACTTC | CASSTIAGGPGKETQYF | TRBV5-1 | once | TRBD2 | TRBJ2-5
TGTGCCAGCAGCGTAGGGGGAATTTCCGGGGAGCTGTTTTTT | CASSVGGISGELFF | TRBV9 | - | - | TRBJ2-2
TGCGCCAGTCAGGGGGGGGTCACCGGGGAGCTGTTTTTT | CASQGGVTGELFF | TRBV10-1 | few | - | TRBJ2-2
TGTGCCAGCAGCCAGACAGGGCAGAATTCACCCCTCCACTTT | CASSQTGQNSPLHF | TRBV14 | once | TRBD1 | TRBJ1-6
TGTGCCAGCAGCTTGGGACAGAACACCGGGGAGCTGTTTTTT | CASSLGQNTGELFF | TRBV7-9 | - | - | TRBJ2-2